The 30 T cell receptor beta chains presented below share a single source sample, sequenced in a study of Graves' ophthalmopathy and Graves' hyperthyroidism. Investigators amplified TCR beta CDR3 regions from RNA transcripts. HTBI primers were used in a first-round RT-PCR, which preceded a second-round multiplex PCR. MiXCR was run by TCRdb on the multiplex PCR reads, yielding one entry per CDR3 protein. The sample records over 450,000 distinct CDR3 sequences, about an eighth being singletons. The sample comprised blood. The source of these receptors is a woman in her 30s with Graves' ophthalmopathy.

This clonotype was seen at least ten times. This chain joins TRBV5-1 and TRBJ2-7; possibly TRBD1 for D (6 bases). The CDR3 sequence is 14 residues long. V lost 4 bases and J lost 4, with 15 bases in between. Germline V lookup: CDR1 SGHRS, CDR2 YFSETQ. CDR3 sequence reads: CASSRRTVIYEQYF. Written as DNA, the CDR3 is TGCGCCAGCAGCAGAAGGACAGTTATTTACGAGCAGTACTTC.

V is TRBV4-1 and J is TRBJ1-2, with D maybe TRBD1 (5 bases). V was shortened by 2 bases and J by 1 base, with 14 bases between the two germline ends. The germline CDR1 and CDR2 sequences are MGHRA and YSYEKL. The CDR3 loop spans 16 amino acids. The DNA of the CDR3 is TGCGCCAGCAGCCAAATCATAAGAGACAGTAACTATGGCTACACCTTC. It encodes CASSQIIRDSNYGYTF.

V usage is TRBV29-1 and J usage is TRBJ2-5; D call uncertain. CDR1 and CDR2 from the germline V gene are SQVTM and ANQGSEA. CDR3 size: 15 residues. Trimming took 4 bases from V and 3 from J, leaving 18 bases between them. CDR3 in amino acids: CSVAGQKRPKETQYF. The CDR3 DNA follows: TGCAGCGTTGCCGGCCAGAAGCGCCCTAAAGAGACCCAGTACTTC.

This clonotype was recorded at least ten times. The rearrangement joins TRBV12-3 or TRBV12-4 to TRBJ1-2, with D tentatively TRBD1 (6 bases). The V end was cut by 7 bases, the J end by 4 bases, with 19 bases between. The CDR3 sequence is 15 residues long. CDR3 loop: CASTPGAEWSYGYTF. CDR3 in DNA: TGTGCCAGCACCCCGGGGGCGGAATGGAGCTATGGCTACACCTTC.

The rearrangement uses TRBV4-1 and TRBJ2-6; D is uncertain. This CDR3 is 16 amino acids long. V dropped 0 bases and J dropped 2 bases, with 8 bases sitting between them. Germline V gene lookup returns CDR1 MGHRA and CDR2 YSYEKL. The CDR3 reads CASSQDIATGANVLTF. The CDR3 nucleotides read TGCGCCAGCAGCCAAGACATAGCTACTGGGGCCAACGTCCTGACTTTC.

This clonotype has at least ten counts. The genes are TRBV19 and TRBJ1-5, with no clear D. With 3 bases removed from V and 3 bases from J, the gap between germline ends came to 15 bases. Per the germline V gene, CDR1 is LNHDA and CDR2 is SQIVND (reference sequence). The CDR3 totals 16 residues. CDR3 amino acids: CASSIMQEQHNQPQHF. The CDR3, as DNA: TGTGCCAGTAGTATTATGCAGGAACAACACAATCAGCCCCAGCATTTT.

This clonotype was picked up many times. The chain couples TRBV7-2 to TRBJ1-1; D gene ambiguous. The V and J ends lost 4 bases and 1 base respectively, with 13 bases between them. In germline, CDR1 is SGHTA, CDR2 FQGNSA. The CDR3 contains 15 residues. CDR3 in DNA: TGTGCCAGCAGCTCTGAGGCAGGTCGGAACACTGAAGCTTTCTTT. Translated, it gives CASSSEAGRNTEAFF.

This clonotype was detected many times. V and J are TRBV28 and TRBJ1-1; D gene ambiguous. CDR1 is MDHEN, CDR2 SYDVKM, per germline. Between the trimmed V and J ends, which lost 3 bases and 4 bases, there was a span of 15 bases. The CDR3 runs to 15 residues. The CDR3 is CASSLRLPMGTEAFF. CDR3 nucleotides: TGTGCCAGCAGTTTGCGTCTTCCCATGGGCACTGAAGCTTTCTTT.

This clonotype has ten or more counts. This chain links TRBV27 with TRBJ1-6; possible D gene TRBD1, 5 bases. This CDR3 contains 16 residues. V dropped 1 base and J dropped 7 bases, with 14 bases sitting between them. Germline assignment: CDR1 MNHEY and CDR2 SMNVEV (reference sequence). CDR3: CASSLLGDYVNSPLHF. The CDR3, as DNA: TGTGCCAGCAGTTTATTAGGGGACTATGTGAATTCACCCCTCCACTTT.

This clonotype was seen ten or more times. The CDR3 here is CASSRGSRDSYEQYF. DNA for the CDR3: TGTGCCAGCTCACGGGGTTCGCGGGACTCCTACGAGCAGTACTTC. The chain employs TRBV18 and TRBJ2-7; a possible D gene is TRBD2 (6 bases). Germline V gives CDR1 KGHSH, CDR2 LQKENI. This CDR3 has 15 amino acids. V was trimmed by 4 bases and J by 0 bases, leaving 13 bases between them.

This clonotype was counted ten times or more. The chain employs TRBV28 and TRBJ1-1; D not certain. The V gene lost 4 bases and the J gene lost 10 bases, with 10 bases spanning the gap. CDR1 is MDHEN, CDR2 SYDVKM, per germline. The CDR3 covers 11 residues. In nucleotides, the CDR3 is TGTGCCAGCAGTTCCCCGTCTGGAGCTTTCTTT. Protein sequence: CASSSPSGAFF.

This clonotype was found many times. The J gene is TRBJ1-1, the V gene TRBV2, with D uncertain. This CDR3 comprises 13 residues. V was pared by 6 bases and J by 6 bases, with 14 bases between. Germline CDR1 is SNHLY and CDR2 is FYNNEI. The CDR3 DNA follows: TGTGCCAGCAGCGCCAGTGATTTCGCTGAAGCTTTCTTT. Protein product: CASSASDFAEAFF.

This clonotype occurred many times. This chain uses TRBV6-2 or TRBV6-3 with TRBJ1-5, with TRBD1 as a possible D gene (5 bases). The V and J ends lost 7 bases and 6 bases respectively, with 13 bases between them. The germline CDR1 and CDR2 sequences are MNHEY and SVGEGT. The CDR3 consists of 13 residues. CDR3 bases: TGTGCCAGCACCCCGACAGAAAGTCAGCCCCAGCATTTT. Amino acids: CASTPTESQPQHF.

This clonotype appeared many times. The chain couples TRBV27 to TRBJ1-2; 7 positions match TRBD1. The CDR3 extends over 14 amino acids. CDR1 is MNHEY and CDR2 is SMNVEV in the germline V gene (reference sequence). The V segment lost 5 bases and the J segment 6 bases; nucleotides outside the gene matches: 9. CDR3: CASSGGGGVDGYTF. The DNA of the CDR3 is TGTGCCAGCAGTGGTGGAGGGGGCGTTGATGGCTACACCTTC.

V is TRBV11-2 and J is TRBJ2-7, with D perhaps TRBD2 (6 bases). Trimming shortened V by 3 bases and J by 2 bases, and 20 bases separated the two germline ends. The CDR3 runs to 17 residues. Germline-derived CDR1 and CDR2 are SGHAT and FQNNGV. The chain's CDR3 is CASSLPLGGVCPYEQYF. The CDR3 DNA reads as TGTGCCAGCAGCTTGCCTCTCGGGGGTGTATGCCCCTACGAGCAGTACTTC.

This clonotype was counted many times. The rearrangement uses TRBV12-5 and TRBJ2-5, with D tentatively TRBD1 or TRBD2 (5 bases each). Trimming left V 5 bases short and J 3 bases short, with 19 bases between. The length of the CDR3 is 16 residues. Looked up from germline, CDR1 is LGHNT and CDR2 is FRNRAP. In DNA, the CDR3 is TGTGCTAGTGGTCCTATCCAAACCGGGACCAAAGAGACCCAGTACTTC. Translation gives CASGPIQTGTKETQYF.

There are many counts of this clonotype. This chain uses TRBV5-1 with TRBJ2-6; D call uncertain. V was trimmed by 4 bases and J by 1 base, leaving 9 bases between them. CDR1 is SGHRS and CDR2 is YFSETQ in the germline V gene. CDR3 length: 15 residues. Written as DNA, the CDR3 is TGCGCCAGCAGCCTGGACGGTTCTGGGGCCAACGTCCTGACTTTC. Residues: CASSLDGSGANVLTF.

Points on this clonotype: It may be a read error: a sequence one base away is much more abundant. The CDR3: CASSLEGWSGHTF. The CDR3 region has the DNA TGTGCCAGCAGCTTGGAGGGGTGGAGTGGCCACACCTTC. V and J are TRBV7-9 and TRBJ1-2, with a possible D match to TRBD1 (5 bases). The germline CDR1 and CDR2 sequences are SEHNR and FQNEAQ (reference sequence). CDR3 length equals 13 residues.

This clonotype has ten or more counts. The V gene is TRBV5-6, the J gene TRBJ2-2, with 8 bases matching TRBD1. Germline V gives CDR1 SGHDT, CDR2 YYEEEE. J was trimmed by 11 bases and V by 4 bases; bases with no gene match: 4. The CDR3 loop spans 12 amino acids. CDR3 sequence reads: CASSRDRGELFF. Written as DNA, the CDR3 is TGTGCCAGCAGCCGCGACAGGGGAGAGCTGTTTTTT.

This clonotype was picked up many times. This chain connects TRBV9 to TRBJ1-1, with a tentative D call TRBD1 (6 bases). The V gene lost 7 bases and the J gene lost 3 bases, with 13 bases spanning the gap. Germline lookup yields CDR1 SGDLS and CDR2 YYNGEE. CDR3 length: 13 amino acids. The chain's CDR3 is CASGAGDDTEAFF. In DNA form, the CDR3 reads TGTGCCAGCGGAGCAGGGGACGACACTGAAGCTTTCTTT.

The sample holds many counts of this clonotype. The rearrangement links TRBV6-1 to TRBJ1-1, with a weak D call TRBD1 (6 bases). Looked up from germline, CDR1 is MNHNS and CDR2 is SASEGT. The CDR3 is 15 residues long. V gave up 6 bases and J gave up 4 bases, with 18 bases separating them. CDR3 coding DNA: TGTGCCAGCAGCATGGGGGACATGTTGGGCACTGAAGCTTTCTTT. Translating gives CASSMGDMLGTEAFF.

This clonotype was recorded many times. The chain links TRBV2 to TRBJ2-7, with 12 bases lining up with TRBD2. CDR1 and CDR2 (germline): SNHLY, FYNNEI. Trimming cost V 5 bases and J 7 bases; bases outside gene matches: 6. This CDR3 contains 14 residues. The CDR3, as DNA: TGTGCCAGCAGTCCTAGCGGGAGGGCCGGTGAGCAGTACTTC. This encodes CASSPSGRAGEQYF. The variable domain in full, completed from reference TRBV2 and TRBJ2-7, reads EPEVTQTPSHQVTQMGQEVILRCVPISNHLYFYWYRQILGQKVEFLVSFYNNEISEKSEIFDDQFSVERPDGSNFTLKIRSTKLEDSAMYFCASSPSGRAGEQYFGPGTRLTVT.

This clonotype was seen many times. The V and J genes are TRBV6-1 and TRBJ1-2, with D perhaps TRBD1 (5 bases). The CDR3 runs to 13 residues. The germline gives CDR1 MNHNS, CDR2 SASEGT. V was clipped by 4 bases and J by 6 bases, with 12 bases between them. The CDR3 here is CASSAAGFDGYTF. The CDR3, as DNA: TGTGCCAGCAGTGCAGCAGGGTTTGATGGCTACACCTTC.

The sample holds a few counts of this clonotype. V usage is TRBV25-1 and J usage is TRBJ2-2, with no clear D. Germline loops: CDR1 MGHDK, CDR2 SYGVNS. This CDR3 comprises 14 residues. The germline V and J ends were trimmed by 2 bases and 3 bases, with 7 bases remaining between them. The CDR3 nucleotides read TGTGCCAGCAGTGAAGACCGGCACACCGGGGAGCTGTTTTTT. Translation: CASSEDRHTGELFF. Combining the CDR3 with reference TRBV25-1 and TRBJ2-2 gives the whole variable domain EADIYQTPRYLVIGTGKKITLECSQTMGHDKMYWYQQDPGMELHLIHYSYGVNSTEKGDLSSESTVSRIRTEHFPLTLESARPSHTSQYLCASSEDRHTGELFFGEGSRLTVL.

This clonotype has ten or more counts. The V call is TRBV6-5, the J call TRBJ2-7; 12 bases fit TRBD2. Germline loops: CDR1 MNHEY, CDR2 SVGAGI. The trim removed 8 bases at V and 0 bases at J, leaving 5 bases unmatched. This CDR3 contains 15 residues. The CDR3 loop reads CASSETSGSSYEQYF. In nucleotides, the CDR3 is TGTGCCAGCTCCGAGACTAGCGGGAGCTCCTACGAGCAGTACTTC.

CDR3 residues: CASSPSRVYTYEQYF. In DNA form, the CDR3 reads TGTGCCAGCAGTCCTAGTAGGGTCTACACCTACGAGCAGTACTTC. The gene calls are TRBV12-3 or TRBV12-4 and TRBJ2-7; D is unresolved. CDR3 length: 15 residues. V gave up 5 bases and J gave up 2 bases, with 16 bases separating them.

This clonotype has just one count. This sequence joins TRBV19 and TRBJ1-2; tentative D call: TRBD1 (6 bases). Germline CDR1 and CDR2: LNHDA and SQIVND (reference sequence). There are 17 residues in the CDR3. The V gene lost 0 bases and the J gene lost 0 bases, with 14 bases spanning the gap. The CDR3 region is CASSIDAGVRPNYGYTF. The CDR3 nucleotides are TGTGCCAGTAGTATAGATGCAGGGGTGAGGCCTAACTATGGCTACACCTTC.

Ten or more counts support this clonotype. The rearrangement uses TRBV12-3 or TRBV12-4 and TRBJ1-1; D is ambiguous. V lost 8 bases and J lost 6, with 13 bases in between. The CDR3 contains 12 residues. The CDR3 sequence: CASGRRYAEAFF. CDR3 DNA: TGTGCCAGCGGACGAAGGTACGCTGAAGCTTTCTTT.

This clonotype was observed at least ten times. V usage is TRBV6-1 and J usage is TRBJ1-3; D remains ambiguous. Looked up from germline, CDR1 is MNHNS and CDR2 is SASEGT. The V and J ends lost 6 bases and 0 bases respectively, with 9 bases between them. The CDR3 is 14 amino acids. The CDR3 reads CASRQPNSGNTIYF. DNA of the CDR3: TGTGCCAGCAGGCAGCCTAACTCTGGAAACACCATATATTTT.

The V and J genes are TRBV12-3 or TRBV12-4 and TRBJ2-5, with 11 bases fitting TRBD2. The CDR3 is 17 residues long. V was clipped by 1 base and J by 5 bases; unmatched bases: 9. The CDR3 DNA reads TGTGCCAGCAGTTTAGAAGGCCAACTAGCGGGAGCGGAGACCCAGTACTTC. Encoded protein: CASSLEGQLAGAETQYF.